This TCR beta chain was identified during a study of OX40 agonist ivuxolimab in advanced cancers. About the study: Patients were dosed with the agonistic anti-OX40 (CD134) antibody ivuxolimab. Three dose-escalation patients had partial responses: one with hepatocellular carcinoma and two with cutaneous melanoma. Study results and limitations: The study found that CD8+ T cells averaged more expanded clones than CD4+.

Only a few counts were recorded for this clone. Its antigen remains unknown. CDR1 MNHEY and CDR2 SMNVEV come from the germline V gene (reference sequence). The CDR3 is made up of 12 amino acids. The V end lost 10 bases, the J end lost 0 bases, and 10 bases lay between the germline ends. Sequencing was performed with immunoSEQ multiplex PCR; in TCRdb, only in-frame clones are kept and a portion is missing. The table records under 25,000 clones, roughly 80% of them present only once. The receptor was isolated from an adult with an advanced solid tumor such as melanoma, head and neck, liver or kidney cancer. Sample: CD4+ or CD8+ T cells sorted from blood, taken in a trial of the OX40 agonist ivuxolimab. The V and J genes are TRBV27 and TRBJ2-7; the D is unclear. The CDR3 protein is CAIGWDSYEQYF. In nucleotides, the CDR3 is TGTGCCATCGGGTGGGACTCCTACGAGCAGTACTTC.